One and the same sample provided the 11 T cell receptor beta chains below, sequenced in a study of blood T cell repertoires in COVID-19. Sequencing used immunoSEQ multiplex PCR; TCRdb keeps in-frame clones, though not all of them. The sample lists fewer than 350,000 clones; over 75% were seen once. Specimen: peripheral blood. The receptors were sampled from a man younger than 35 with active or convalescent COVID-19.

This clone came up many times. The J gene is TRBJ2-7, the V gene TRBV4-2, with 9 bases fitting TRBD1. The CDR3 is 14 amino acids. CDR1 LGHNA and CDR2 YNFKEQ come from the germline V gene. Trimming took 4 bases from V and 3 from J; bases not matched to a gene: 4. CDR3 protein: CASSPGQGDYEQYF. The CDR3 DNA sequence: TGTGCCAGCAGCCCGGGACAGGGCGACTACGAGCAGTACTTC.

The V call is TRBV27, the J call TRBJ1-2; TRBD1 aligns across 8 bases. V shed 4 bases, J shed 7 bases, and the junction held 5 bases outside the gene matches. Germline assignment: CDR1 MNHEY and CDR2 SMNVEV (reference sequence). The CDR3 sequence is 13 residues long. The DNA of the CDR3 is TGTGCCAGCAGTTCAACCGACAGGGGTGGCTACACCTTC. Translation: CASSSTDRGGYTF.

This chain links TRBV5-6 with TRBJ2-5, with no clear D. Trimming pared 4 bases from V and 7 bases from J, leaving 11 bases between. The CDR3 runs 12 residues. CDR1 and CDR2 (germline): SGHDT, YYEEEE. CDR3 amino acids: CASSINPGTQYF. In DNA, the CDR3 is TGTGCCAGCAGCATTAACCCCGGGACCCAGTACTTC.

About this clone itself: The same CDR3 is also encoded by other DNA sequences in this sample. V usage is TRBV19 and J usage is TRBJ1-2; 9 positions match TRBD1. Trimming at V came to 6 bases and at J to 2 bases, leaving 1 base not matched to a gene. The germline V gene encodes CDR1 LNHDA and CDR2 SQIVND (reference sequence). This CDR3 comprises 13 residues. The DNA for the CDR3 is TGTGCCAGTAGGACAGGGGGAAACTATGGCTACACCTTC. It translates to CASRTGGNYGYTF.

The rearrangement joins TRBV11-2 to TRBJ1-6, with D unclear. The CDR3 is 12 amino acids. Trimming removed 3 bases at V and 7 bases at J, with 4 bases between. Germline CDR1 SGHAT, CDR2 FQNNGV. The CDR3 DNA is TGTGCCAGCAGCTTTGGCAATTCACCCCTCCACTTT. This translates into CASSFGNSPLHF.

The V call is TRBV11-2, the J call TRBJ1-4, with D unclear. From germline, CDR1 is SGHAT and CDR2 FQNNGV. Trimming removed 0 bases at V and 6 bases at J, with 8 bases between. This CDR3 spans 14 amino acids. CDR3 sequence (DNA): TGTGCCAGCAGCTTAGATCCGGGGTATGAAAAACTGTTTTTT. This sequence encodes CASSLDPGYEKLFF.

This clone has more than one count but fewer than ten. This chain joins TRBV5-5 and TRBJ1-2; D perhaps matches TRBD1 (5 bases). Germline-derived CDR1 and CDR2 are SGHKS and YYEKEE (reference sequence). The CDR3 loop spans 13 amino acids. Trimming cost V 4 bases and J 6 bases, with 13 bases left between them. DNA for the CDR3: TGTGCCAGCAGCCCCTATGTAGGGGATGGCTACACCTTC. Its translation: CASSPYVGDGYTF.

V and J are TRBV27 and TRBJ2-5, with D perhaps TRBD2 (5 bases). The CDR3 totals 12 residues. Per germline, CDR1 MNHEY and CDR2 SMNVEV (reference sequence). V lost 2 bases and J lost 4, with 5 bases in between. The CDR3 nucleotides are TGTGCCAGCAGTTTAGCGGGAGAGACCCAGTACTTC. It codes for CASSLAGETQYF.

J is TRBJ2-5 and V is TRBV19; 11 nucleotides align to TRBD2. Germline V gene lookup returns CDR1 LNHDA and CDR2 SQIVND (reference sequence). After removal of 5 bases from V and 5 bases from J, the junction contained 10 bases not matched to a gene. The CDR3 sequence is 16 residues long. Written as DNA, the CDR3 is TGTGCCAGTAGTCGGGCTAGCGGGGGGTCCCAGGAGACCCAGTACTTC. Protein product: CASSRASGGSQETQYF. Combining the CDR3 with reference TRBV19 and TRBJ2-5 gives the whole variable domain DGGITQSPKYLFRKEGQNVTLSCEQNLNHDAMYWYRQDPGQGLRLIYYSQIVNDFQKGDIAEGYSVSREKKESFPLTVTSAQKNPTAFYLCASSRASGGSQETQYFGPGTRLLVL.

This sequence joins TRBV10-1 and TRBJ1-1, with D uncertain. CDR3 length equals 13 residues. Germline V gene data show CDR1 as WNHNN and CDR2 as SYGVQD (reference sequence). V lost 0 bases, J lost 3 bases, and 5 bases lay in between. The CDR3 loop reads CASSESSYTEAFF. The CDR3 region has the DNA TGCGCCAGCAGTGAGTCGAGTTACACTGAAGCTTTCTTT.

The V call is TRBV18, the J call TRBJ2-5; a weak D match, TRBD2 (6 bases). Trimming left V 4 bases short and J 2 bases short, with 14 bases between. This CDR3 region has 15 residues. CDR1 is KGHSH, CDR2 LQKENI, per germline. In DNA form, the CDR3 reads TGTGCCAGCTCACTCGGGCAGGAGGGGCAAGAGACCCAGTACTTC. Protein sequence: CASSLGQEGQETQYF.